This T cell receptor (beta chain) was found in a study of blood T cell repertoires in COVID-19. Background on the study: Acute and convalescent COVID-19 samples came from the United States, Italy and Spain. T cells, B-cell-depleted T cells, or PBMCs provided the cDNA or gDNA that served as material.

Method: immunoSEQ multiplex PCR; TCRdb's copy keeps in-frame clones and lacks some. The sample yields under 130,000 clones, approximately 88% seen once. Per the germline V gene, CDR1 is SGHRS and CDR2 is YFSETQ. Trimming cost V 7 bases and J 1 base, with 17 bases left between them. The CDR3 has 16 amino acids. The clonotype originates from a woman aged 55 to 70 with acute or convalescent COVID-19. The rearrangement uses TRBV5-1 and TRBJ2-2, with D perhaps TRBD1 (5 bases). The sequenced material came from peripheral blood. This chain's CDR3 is CASRPWGGLNTGELFF. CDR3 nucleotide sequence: TGCGCCAGCCGCCCTTGGGGCGGATTGAACACCGGGGAGCTGTTTTTT.